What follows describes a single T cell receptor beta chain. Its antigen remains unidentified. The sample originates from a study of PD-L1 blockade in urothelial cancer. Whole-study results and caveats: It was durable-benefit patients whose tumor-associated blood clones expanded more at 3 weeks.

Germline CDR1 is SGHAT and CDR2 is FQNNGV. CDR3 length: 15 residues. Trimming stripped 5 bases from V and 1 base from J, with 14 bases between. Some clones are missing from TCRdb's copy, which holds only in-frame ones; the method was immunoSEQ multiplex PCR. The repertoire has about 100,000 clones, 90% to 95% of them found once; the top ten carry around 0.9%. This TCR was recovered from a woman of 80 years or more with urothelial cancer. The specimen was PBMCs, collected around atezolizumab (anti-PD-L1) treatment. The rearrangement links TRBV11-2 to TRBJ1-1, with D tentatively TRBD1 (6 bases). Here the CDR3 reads CASSAPGHPNTEAFF. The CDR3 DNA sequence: TGTGCCAGCAGCGCTCCGGGACACCCGAACACTGAAGCTTTCTTT.